These 26 T cell receptor beta chains share one sample of origin, sequenced in a study of cytomegalovirus exposure and HLA in healthy donors. With 60 Vbeta and 13 Jbeta primers, the PCR was carried out. Only in-frame clones appear in the TCRdb table, and some are missing; sequencing was by immunoSEQ multiplex PCR. The data show about 67,000 clones, around three quarters seen once. Input material: PBMCs. All receptors come from a man aged 55 to 69 in good health and CMV-seropositive.

The J gene is TRBJ2-3, the V gene TRBV7-9, with D possibly matching TRBD2 (6 bases). The CDR3 has 15 amino acids. The germline gives CDR1 SEHNR, CDR2 FQNEAQ (reference sequence). With 5 bases removed from V and 5 bases from J, the gap between germline ends came to 17 bases. DNA of the CDR3: TGTGCCAGCAGCCGTGGTGGTGCGGGAAAAGATACGCAGTATTTT. It encodes CASSRGGAGKDTQYF.

The gene calls are TRBV5-1 and TRBJ1-5; 9 bases align to TRBD1. Looked up from germline, CDR1 is SGHRS and CDR2 is YFSETQ. Germline trimming cut 2 bases from V and 1 base from J; bases unmatched to any gene: 13. This CDR3 spans 19 amino acids. CDR3 region: CASSFAPRLGTGSNQPQHF. The CDR3 DNA sequence: TGCGCCAGCAGCTTTGCACCCCGTCTCGGGACAGGGAGCAATCAGCCCCAGCATTTT.

This clone has more than one count but fewer than ten. The genes are TRBV4-1 and TRBJ2-1; TRBD2 matches 9 bases. Trimming removed 4 bases from V and 7 bases from J; junction bases left unmatched: 8. Germline assignment: CDR1 MGHRA and CDR2 YSYEKL. The CDR3 is 15 amino acids. The CDR3 reads CASSPGLAGENEQFF. CDR3 DNA sequence: TGCGCCAGCAGCCCGGGACTAGCTGGGGAGAATGAGCAGTTCTTC.

The genes are TRBV11-3 and TRBJ2-1, with TRBD2 matching 15 bases. This CDR3 is 15 amino acids long. CDR1 is SGHNT and CDR2 is YENEEA in the germline V gene. Trimming cost V 5 bases and J 8 bases; bases outside gene matches: 4. CDR3 nucleotides: TGTGCCAGCAGCCGGACTAGCGGGAGGGTTCATGAGCAGTTCTTC. The encoded protein is CASSRTSGRVHEQFF.

The genes are TRBV19 and TRBJ2-5; D is perhaps TRBD2 (6 bases). V shed 3 bases and J shed 4 bases, with 15 bases lying between them. Looked up from germline, CDR1 is LNHDA and CDR2 is SQIVND (reference sequence). This CDR3 is built from 15 residues. The CDR3 loop reads CASSMGRGGGETQYF. The CDR3 region has the DNA TGTGCCAGTAGTATGGGGCGGGGTGGTGGAGAGACCCAGTACTTC.

V and J are TRBV4-2 and TRBJ2-5; the match to TRBD2 covers 7 bases. In germline, CDR1 is LGHNA, CDR2 YNFKEQ. With V trimmed by 2 bases and J by 5 bases, 5 bases remained unmatched. The CDR3 has 14 amino acids. The CDR3 loop is CASSQTAGVETQYF. CDR3 nucleotide sequence: TGTGCCAGCAGCCAAACCGCGGGAGTGGAGACCCAGTACTTC.

The chain has TRBV27 and TRBJ1-4, with TRBD1 matching over 7 bases. Trimming removed 4 bases from V and 0 bases from J; junction bases left unmatched: 5. In germline, CDR1 is MNHEY, CDR2 SMNVEV (reference sequence). This CDR3 spans 16 amino acids. This chain's CDR3 is CASSSPGQSTNEKLFF. The CDR3 coding sequence is TGTGCCAGCAGTTCTCCGGGACAGTCAACTAATGAAAAACTGTTTTTT.

The V and J genes are TRBV11-2 and TRBJ2-1; D gene ambiguous. Germline V CDR1 and CDR2: SGHAT, FQNNGV. Trimming cost V 3 bases and J 5 bases, with 14 bases left between them. CDR3 length: 15 residues. The CDR3 loop is CASSFSLSRNNEQFF. The CDR3 DNA reads as TGTGCCAGCAGCTTTAGTCTTAGTCGAAACAATGAGCAGTTCTTC.

This clone came up once. The chain has TRBV6-5 and TRBJ1-4, with D unclear. Germline V lookup: CDR1 MNHEY, CDR2 SVGAGI. The length of the CDR3 is 15 residues. V was shortened by 0 bases and J by 8 bases, with 13 bases between the two germline ends. The CDR3 coding sequence is TGTGCCAGCAGTTACTCGAAGGGAGGAAGGGAAAAACTGTTTTTT. Translated: CASSYSKGGREKLFF.

This clone was seen a few times. The CDR3 coding sequence is TGTGCCAGCAGCTTATATGATCGGGACAGGGGCCCTTATCCTGAAGCTTTCTTT. As protein: CASSLYDRDRGPYPEAFF. The J gene is TRBJ1-1, the V gene TRBV11-3; 10 positions agree with TRBD1. This CDR3 has 18 residues. Trimming removed 2 bases from V and 6 bases from J; junction bases left unmatched: 15. The germline CDR1 and CDR2 sequences are SGHNT and YENEEA.

The chain uses TRBV5-6 and TRBJ1-5; 11 nucleotides align to TRBD1. CDR3 length: 17 residues. V shed 2 bases and J 2 bases; nucleotides not matched to a gene: 6. Germline CDR1 SGHDT, CDR2 YYEEEE. CDR3 residues: CASSFAGQGGGNQPQHF. In nucleotides, the CDR3 is TGTGCCAGCAGCTTTGCGGGACAGGGGGGCGGCAATCAGCCCCAGCATTTT.

The J gene is TRBJ2-7, the V gene TRBV2, with 8 bases aligning to TRBD1. The V gene's germline CDR1 is SNHLY and CDR2 FYNNEI. The CDR3 is 13 amino acids. The ends lost 5 bases at V and 5 bases at J; junction bases unmatched: 5. CDR3 protein: CASSPDRDNEQYF. CDR3 in DNA: TGTGCCAGCAGTCCGGACAGGGACAACGAGCAGTACTTC. Filled out from reference TRBV2 and TRBJ2-7, the complete variable domain reads EPEVTQTPSHQVTQMGQEVILRCVPISNHLYFYWYRQILGQKVEFLVSFYNNEISEKSEIFDDQFSVERPDGSNFTLKIRSTKLEDSAMYFCASSPDRDNEQYFGPGTRLTVT.

The chain carries TRBV11-2 and TRBJ1-2; 9 bases fit TRBD1. This CDR3 spans 15 amino acids. The germline gives CDR1 SGHAT, CDR2 FQNNGV. V shed 5 bases, J shed 4 bases, and the junction held 8 bases outside the gene matches. CDR3 nucleotides: TGTGCCAGCAGCCCCCCTGGACAGGGGATCTATGGCTACACCTTC. Residues: CASSPPGQGIYGYTF.

Written as DNA, the CDR3 is TGTGCCAGCAGCTTGAGCGGTCCTGTCATGGTGGTAGGCTACACCTTC. Its translation is CASSLSGPVMVVGYTF. The rearrangement links TRBV7-9 to TRBJ1-2; D is unresolved. CDR1 is SEHNR, CDR2 FQNEAQ, per germline (reference sequence). The CDR3 has 16 amino acids. V was pared by 3 bases and J by 8 bases, with 22 bases between.

CDR3 protein: CASSLTGGLNTEAFF. The CDR3 DNA reads as TGTGCCAGTAGTTTGACAGGGGGATTGAACACTGAAGCTTTCTTT. The chain has TRBV19 and TRBJ1-1; TRBD1 matches at 9 bases. This CDR3 region has 15 residues. The V gene end was trimmed by 5 bases and the J gene end by 0 bases; junction bases not matched to a gene: 4. Germline V gives CDR1 LNHDA, CDR2 SQIVND (reference sequence).

V and J are TRBV29-1 and TRBJ2-7; TRBD1 agrees at 9 bases. Germline CDR1 SQVTM, CDR2 ANQGSEA. V shed 4 bases, J shed 5 bases, and the junction held 9 bases outside the gene matches. CDR3 length: 14 residues. The chain's CDR3 is CSVVIGTGLHEQYF. The CDR3 nucleotides read TGCAGCGTTGTCATCGGGACAGGGTTACACGAGCAGTACTTC.

The chain is built from TRBV6-5 and TRBJ1-2; no firm D call. CDR1 is MNHEY, CDR2 SVGAGI, per germline. This CDR3 spans 12 amino acids. The V end lost 7 bases, the J end lost 2 bases, and 8 bases lay between the germline ends. The CDR3, as DNA: TGTGCCAGCAACGAGCCAAACTATGGCTACACCTTC. Its protein is CASNEPNYGYTF.

The chain is built from TRBV4-1 and TRBJ2-7; 14 bases are a match to TRBD2. Germline CDR1 MGHRA, CDR2 YSYEKL. CDR3 length equals 16 residues. The trim removed 1 base at V and 3 bases at J, leaving 2 bases unmatched. The CDR3 is CASSQGTSGGFYEQYF. The DNA of the CDR3 is TGCGCCAGCAGCCAAGGGACTAGCGGGGGGTTCTACGAGCAGTACTTC.

The chain joins TRBV6-1 to TRBJ1-5; D is undetermined. Germline V gene sequence: CDR1 MNHNS, CDR2 SASEGT. Between the trimmed V and J ends, which lost 7 bases and 4 bases, there was a span of 14 bases. This CDR3 has 14 amino acids. The CDR3 sequence: CASTEWRLNQPQHF. The CDR3 bases are TGTGCCAGCACCGAATGGAGGCTTAATCAGCCCCAGCATTTT.

This chain uses TRBV6-5 with TRBJ2-5; possibly TRBD1 for D (6 bases). V lost 5 bases and J lost 3, with 10 bases in between. Germline CDR1 MNHEY, CDR2 SVGAGI. The CDR3 length is 13 residues. The CDR3 coding sequence is TGTGCCAGCAGTGCTGACAGGAAAGAGACCCAGTACTTC. Residues: CASSADRKETQYF.

In its sample, this clone was seen a few times. This CDR3 is also generated by other DNA sequences in the sample. This chain uses TRBV4-1 with TRBJ2-5, with 8 bases lining up with TRBD2. The germline gives CDR1 MGHRA, CDR2 YSYEKL. The CDR3 spans 14 residues. J was trimmed by 5 bases and V by 4 bases; bases with no gene match: 6. The CDR3 DNA follows: TGCGCCAGCAGCCCTGGACTAGCATCGGAGACCCAGTACTTC. Translated: CASSPGLASETQYF.

The CDR3, as DNA: TGTGCCAGCAAGGCAGGTGCCATTTTCTATGGCTACACCTTC. As protein: CASKAGAIFYGYTF. The chain combines TRBV2 with TRBJ1-2; D ambiguous. Trimming shortened V by 7 bases and J by 4 bases, and 16 bases separated the two germline ends. Germline CDR1 is SNHLY and CDR2 is FYNNEI. The CDR3 consists of 14 residues.

The chain uses TRBV5-1 and TRBJ2-1, with 9 positions matching TRBD1. V lost 3 bases, J lost 9 bases, and 10 bases stayed unmatched. This CDR3 spans 15 amino acids. Germline V gives CDR1 SGHRS, CDR2 YFSETQ. In DNA form, the CDR3 reads TGCGCCAGCAGCTCCACTCAGACAGGGGGTAGTGAGCAGTTCTTC. Protein: CASSSTQTGGSEQFF. The full variable domain, rest sourced from reference TRBV5-1 and TRBJ2-1, is KAGVTQTPRYLIKTRGQQVTLSCSPISGHRSVSWYQQTPGQGLQFLFEYFSETQRNKGNFPGRFSGRQFSNSRSEMNVSTLELGDSALYLCASSSTQTGGSEQFFGPGTRLTVL.

V and J are TRBV5-1 and TRBJ1-1; perhaps TRBD1 as D (6 bases). Germline V gene lookup returns CDR1 SGHRS and CDR2 YFSETQ. Trimming removed 4 bases from V and 6 bases from J, with 13 bases in between. The CDR3 runs 13 residues. The CDR3 is CASSRGGLAEAFF. The CDR3 DNA follows: TGCGCCAGCAGCCGGGGGGGGCTCGCTGAAGCTTTCTTT. Looking up the rest from reference TRBV5-1 and TRBJ1-1 gives the full variable domain: KAGVTQTPRYLIKTRGQQVTLSCSPISGHRSVSWYQQTPGQGLQFLFEYFSETQRNKGNFPGRFSGRQFSNSRSEMNVSTLELGDSALYLCASSRGGLAEAFFGQGTRLTVV.

V gene TRBV5-4 combines with J gene TRBJ2-1; D perhaps matches TRBD1 (5 bases). Trimming stripped 4 bases from V and 0 bases from J, with 11 bases between. The germline CDR1 and CDR2 sequences are SGHNT and YYREEE (reference sequence). The CDR3 spans 15 residues. The CDR3 nucleotides read TGTGCCAGCAGCCCTACAAGGGGCTCCTACAATGAGCAGTTCTTC. Amino acids: CASSPTRGSYNEQFF. The full variable domain, its missing parts supplied by reference TRBV5-4 and TRBJ2-1, is ETGVTQSPTHLIKTRGQQVTLRCSSQSGHNTVSWYQQALGQGPQFIFQYYREEENGRGNFPPRFSGLQFPNYSSELNVNALELDDSALYLCASSPTRGSYNEQFFGPGTRLTVL.

The chain joins TRBV6-1 to TRBJ1-1; 7 nucleotides agree with TRBD1. The germline V gene has CDR1 MNHNS and CDR2 SASEGT. J was trimmed by 3 bases and V by 6 bases; bases with no gene match: 4. This CDR3 region has 13 residues. The DNA for the CDR3 is TGTGCCAGCAGGGGACAGAGCTACACTGAAGCTTTCTTT. Its translation: CASRGQSYTEAFF.